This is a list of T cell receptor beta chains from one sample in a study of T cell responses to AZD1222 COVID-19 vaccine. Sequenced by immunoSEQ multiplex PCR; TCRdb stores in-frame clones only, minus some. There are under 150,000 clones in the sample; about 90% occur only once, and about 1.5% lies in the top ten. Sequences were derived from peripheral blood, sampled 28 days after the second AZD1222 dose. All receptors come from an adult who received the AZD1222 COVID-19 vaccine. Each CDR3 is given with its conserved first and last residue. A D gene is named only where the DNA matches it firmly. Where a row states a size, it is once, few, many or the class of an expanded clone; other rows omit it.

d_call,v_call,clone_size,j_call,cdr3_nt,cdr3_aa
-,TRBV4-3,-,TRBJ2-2,TGCGCCAGCAGCCAACACAGCACCGGGGAGCTGTTTTTT,CASSQHSTGELFF
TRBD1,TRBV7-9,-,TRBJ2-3,TGTGCCAGCAGCTTAGCGGGACAGGGCACAGATACGCAGTATTTT,CASSLAGQGTDTQYF
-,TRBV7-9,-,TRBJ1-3,TGTGCCAGCAGCTTATCGCACACCTCGAGCTCTGGAAACACCATATATTTT,CASSLSHTSSSGNTIYF
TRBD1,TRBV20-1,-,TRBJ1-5,TGCAGTGCTAGTGCCCTAAGGACAGGGCAGGATCAGCCCCAGCATTTT,CSASALRTGQDQPQHF
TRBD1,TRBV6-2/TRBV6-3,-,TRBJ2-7,TGTGCCAGCAGTACGCGGACAGGGTTTAACGAGCAGTACTTC,CASSTRTGFNEQYF
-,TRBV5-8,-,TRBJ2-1,TGTGCCAGCAGCTTCGGTCTAGTAACGACCAATGAGCAGTTCTTC,CASSFGLVTTNEQFF
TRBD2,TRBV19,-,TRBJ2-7,TGTGCCAGTAGTATTCTAGCGGGAGGTTCCTACGAGCAGTACTTC,CASSILAGGSYEQYF
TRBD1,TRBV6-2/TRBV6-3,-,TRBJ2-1,TGTGCCAGCAGTACCAGACAGGGGCTTACCTACAATGAGCAGTTCTTC,CASSTRQGLTYNEQFF
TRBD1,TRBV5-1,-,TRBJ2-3,TGCGCCAGCAGCTTGGGGGACAGGGAGCCAGATACGCAGTATTTT,CASSLGDREPDTQYF
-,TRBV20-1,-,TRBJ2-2,TGCAGTGCTAAAGGTTCCGGGGAGCTGTTTTTT,CSAKGSGELFF
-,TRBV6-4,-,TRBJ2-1,TGTGCCAGCAGCCCGGGACTCTCCTACAATGAGCAGTTCTTC,CASSPGLSYNEQFF
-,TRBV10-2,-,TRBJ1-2,TGCGCCAGCAGTGTCGACAGCTCCTATGGCTACACCTTC,CASSVDSSYGYTF
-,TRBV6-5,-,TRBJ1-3,TGTGCCAGCGAACAAGGAATCTCTGGAAACACCATATATTTT,CASEQGISGNTIYF
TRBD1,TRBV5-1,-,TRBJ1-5,TGCGCCAGCAGCCCGGACAGGGGGGGTAATCAGCCCCAGCATTTT,CASSPDRGGNQPQHF
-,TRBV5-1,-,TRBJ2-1,TGCGCCAGCAGCTTGACGGGGGGCAGCTCCTACAATGAGCAGTTCTTC,CASSLTGGSSYNEQFF
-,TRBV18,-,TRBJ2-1,TGTGCCAGCTCTCCCCCACCTGCGGGGTATAATGAGCAGTTCTTC,CASSPPPAGYNEQFF
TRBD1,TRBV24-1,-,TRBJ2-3,TGTGCCACCAGTGAGGGACAGAACACAGATACGCAGTATTTT,CATSEGQNTDTQYF
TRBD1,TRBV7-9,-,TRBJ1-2,TGTGCCAGCAGCTTAGTTGACAGGGGGGATGGCTACACCTTC,CASSLVDRGDGYTF
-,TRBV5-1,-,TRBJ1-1,TGCGCCAGCACTGGGAGGGAGAAGGGCGAAGCTTTCTTT,CASTGREKGEAFF
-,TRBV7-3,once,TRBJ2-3,TGTGCCAGCAGCTTAACAAGCGGCACAGATACGCAGTATTTT,CASSLTSGTDTQYF
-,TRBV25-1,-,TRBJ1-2,TGTGCCAGCAGTGATCAGGGATTTAACTATGGCTACACCTTC,CASSDQGFNYGYTF
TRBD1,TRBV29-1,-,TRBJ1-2,TGCAGCGTTGAAGCGACAGGGGCGGACTATGGCTACACCTTC,CSVEATGADYGYTF
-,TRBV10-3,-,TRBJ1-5,TGTGCCATCAGTGAGTCCGAGCGGCTAAATCAGCCCCAGCATTTT,CAISESERLNQPQHF
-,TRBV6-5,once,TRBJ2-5,TGTGCCAGCAGGCAAACCCCGACAGGCCGAGAGACCCAGTACTTC,CASRQTPTGRETQYF
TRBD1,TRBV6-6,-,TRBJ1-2,TGTGCCAGCAGTCGGCGCCTCACGGGGGGACAGGGAGATGGCTACACCTTC,CASSRRLTGGQGDGYTF
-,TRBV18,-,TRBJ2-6,TGTGCCAGCTCACTGATTGTTACAGCTGGGGCCAACGTCCTGACTTTC,CASSLIVTAGANVLTF
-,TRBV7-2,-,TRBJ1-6,TGTGCCAGCAGCTCGGACCTCTATAATTCACCCCTCCACTTT,CASSSDLYNSPLHF
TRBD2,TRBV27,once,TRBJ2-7,TGTGCCAGCAGCCCTCGACTAGCGGGAGGGAACGAGCAGTACTTC,CASSPRLAGGNEQYF
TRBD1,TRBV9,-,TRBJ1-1,TGTGCCAGCGCGACAGGGTTGAACACTGAAGCTTTCTTT,CASATGLNTEAFF
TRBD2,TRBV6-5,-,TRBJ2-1,TGTGCCAGCAGCCAAGCGGGGCAGCGGGGGCCGTTCTTC,CASSQAGQRGPFF
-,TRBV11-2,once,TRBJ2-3,TGTGCCAGCACCCTAGGCACAGATACGCAGTATTTT,CASTLGTDTQYF
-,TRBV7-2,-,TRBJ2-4,TGTGCCAGCAGCTCCTCCCCCATTATAGCCAAAAACATTCAGTACTTC,CASSSSPIIAKNIQYF
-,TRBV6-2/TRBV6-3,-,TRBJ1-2,TGTGCCAGCAGCCCTTCGAGGGCCTATGGCTACACCTTC,CASSPSRAYGYTF
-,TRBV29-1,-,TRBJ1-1,TGCAGCGCAGCTGGAGGGGGGGGCCAGAACACTGAAGCTTTCTTT,CSAAGGGGQNTEAFF
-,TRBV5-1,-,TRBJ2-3,TGCGCCAGCAGCTTGGAGGGACGGAGCACAGATACGCAGTATTTT,CASSLEGRSTDTQYF
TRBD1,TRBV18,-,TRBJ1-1,TGTGCCAGCTCAGGGACAGGTGGGAACACTGAAGCTTTCTTT,CASSGTGGNTEAFF
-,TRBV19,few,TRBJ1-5,TGTGCCAGTAATCCAGGTAGGAATCAGCCCCAGCATTTT,CASNPGRNQPQHF
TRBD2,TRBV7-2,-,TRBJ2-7,TGTGCCAGCAGCTCCTTATTTCTAGCGGGTACCTACGAGCAGTACTTC,CASSSLFLAGTYEQYF
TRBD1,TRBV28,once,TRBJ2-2,TGTGCCAGCAGTACAGGGGGCATCGACACCGGGGAGCTGTTTTTT,CASSTGGIDTGELFF
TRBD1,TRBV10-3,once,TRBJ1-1,TGTGCCATCAGGGGACAGGGGGGTCAGACTGAAGCTTTCTTT,CAIRGQGGQTEAFF
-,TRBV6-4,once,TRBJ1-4,TGTGCCAGCAGTCCCGTCGTTAATGAAAAACTGTTTTTT,CASSPVVNEKLFF
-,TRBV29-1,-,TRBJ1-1,TGCAGCGCTACGGGACTCCTGAACACTGAAGCTTTCTTT,CSATGLLNTEAFF
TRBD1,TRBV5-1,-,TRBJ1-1,TGCGCCAGCAGCTTGAGGACAGGTCTGAACACTGAAGCTTTCTTT,CASSLRTGLNTEAFF
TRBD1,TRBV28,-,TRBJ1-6,TGTGCCAGCAGTTTGGGACAGGGTAATTCACCCCTCCACTTT,CASSLGQGNSPLHF
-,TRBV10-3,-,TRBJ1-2,TGTGCCATCAGTGAGTCAGGCGGGGCCGGTTCTTTCTATGGCTACACCTTC,CAISESGGAGSFYGYTF
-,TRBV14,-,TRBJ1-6,TGTGCCAGCAGCCAAGCCCAGGGACCCAATTCACCCCTCCACTTT,CASSQAQGPNSPLHF
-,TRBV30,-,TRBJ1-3,TGTGCCTGGAGTGGGGGGGCTGGAAACACCATATATTTT,CAWSGGAGNTIYF
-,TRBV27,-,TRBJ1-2,TGTGCCAGCAAAGATTTGGGCCAGATCTCTAACTATGGCTACACCTTC,CASKDLGQISNYGYTF
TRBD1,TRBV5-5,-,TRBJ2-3,TGTGCCAGCAGCCCACAGGGGGGTGAAGATACGCAGTATTTT,CASSPQGGEDTQYF
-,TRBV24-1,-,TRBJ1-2,TGTGCCACCAGCAGACAAACTAACTATGGCTACACCTTC,CATSRQTNYGYTF
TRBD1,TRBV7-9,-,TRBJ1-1,TGTGCCAGCAGTTCCGGGACAGGGGGCGTTCGCACTGAAGCTTTCTTT,CASSSGTGGVRTEAFF
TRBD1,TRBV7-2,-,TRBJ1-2,TGTGCCAGCAGCCCGGGACAGATTGAGAACTATGGCTACACCTTC,CASSPGQIENYGYTF
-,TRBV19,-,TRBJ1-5,TGTGCCAGTAGGACAGAAGGGGAAAATCAGCCCCAGCATTTT,CASRTEGENQPQHF
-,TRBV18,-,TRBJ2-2,TGTGCCAGCTCACCGTCTCAGGGTACCGGGGAGCTGTTTTTT,CASSPSQGTGELFF